The 16 T cell receptor beta chains listed next were all sequenced from one sample in a study of blood T cell repertoires in COVID-19. Sequencing was performed with immunoSEQ multiplex PCR; in TCRdb, only in-frame clones are kept and a portion is missing. The sample yields about 190,000 clones, roughly 80% seen once. The sample taken for sequencing was peripheral blood. These TCRs come from a woman in her forties or fifties with acute or convalescent COVID-19.

This chain links TRBV5-6 with TRBJ2-3, with a weak D call TRBD1 (5 bases). V was trimmed by 0 bases and J by 13 bases, leaving 15 bases between them. CDR1 is SGHDT and CDR2 is YYEEEE in the germline V gene. The CDR3 is 13 residues long. Here the CDR3 DNA reads TGTGCCAGCAGCTTGGTTTCTAGGGGCGAGGAGTATTTT. Its protein product is CASSLVSRGEEYF.

In this sample, this clone turned up a few times. The chain employs TRBV10-1 and TRBJ2-7; tentative D call: TRBD1 (5 bases). This CDR3 comprises 13 residues. V lost 0 bases and J 6 bases, leaving 9 bases between the germline ends. Germline CDR1 WNHNN, CDR2 SYGVQD (reference sequence). Here the CDR3 reads CASSESKGVEQYF. The CDR3 DNA is TGCGCCAGCAGTGAGTCGAAAGGGGTCGAGCAGTACTTC.

There are a few counts of this clone. This chain joins TRBV4-3 and TRBJ1-2; TRBD1 matches at 7 bases. The germline CDR1 and CDR2 sequences are LGHNA and YSLEER. The CDR3 is 15 residues long. Trimming at V came to 0 bases and at J to 6 bases, leaving 7 bases not matched to a gene. The CDR3 is CASSQERGGWDGYTF. DNA of the CDR3: TGCGCCAGCAGCCAAGAGAGAGGGGGCTGGGATGGCTACACCTTC.

The gene calls are TRBV3-1 (or the pseudogene TRBV3-2) and TRBJ2-1, with D possibly matching TRBD2 (5 bases). V dropped 4 bases and J dropped 6 bases, with 7 bases sitting between them. Germline V gene data show CDR1 as LGHDT and CDR2 as YNNKEL (reference sequence). This CDR3 comprises 12 residues. In DNA form, the CDR3 reads TGTGCCAGCAGCCGACTACGCAATGAGCAGTTCTTC. As protein: CASSRLRNEQFF.

The chain links TRBV6-5 to TRBJ1-4; D remains ambiguous. CDR3 length: 16 amino acids. Germline assignment: CDR1 MNHEY and CDR2 SVGAGI. Trimming shortened V by 0 bases and J by 8 bases, and 16 bases separated the two germline ends. As DNA, the CDR3 is TGTGCCAGCAGTTACTCATCTCCCGGCAGGTCGGAAAAACTGTTTTTT. Amino acid sequence: CASSYSSPGRSEKLFF.

The chain employs TRBV28 and TRBJ2-1; tentatively, D is TRBD1 (6 bases). The CDR3 totals 15 residues. CDR1 MDHEN and CDR2 SYDVKM come from the germline V gene. The germline V and J ends were trimmed by 7 bases and 0 bases, with 13 bases remaining between them. The chain's CDR3 is CASNSRGGSYNEQFF. CDR3 in DNA: TGTGCCAGCAATTCCCGAGGGGGCTCCTACAATGAGCAGTTCTTC. Supplemented by reference TRBV28 and TRBJ2-1, the full variable domain reads DVKVTQSSRYLVKRTGEKVFLECVQDMDHENMFWYRQDPGLGLRLIYFSYDVKMKEKGDIPEGYSVSREKKERFSLILESASTNQTSMYLCASNSRGGSYNEQFFGPGTRLTVL.

The chain carries TRBV5-6 and TRBJ2-1; no clear D gene. Trimming stripped 5 bases from V and 10 bases from J, with 10 bases between. Germline V gives CDR1 SGHDT, CDR2 YYEEEE. The CDR3 extends over 11 amino acids. The CDR3 DNA is TGTGCCAGCAGTCGAGGTCGGGAGCAGTTCTTC. Amino acid sequence: CASSRGREQFF.

The V gene is TRBV12-3 or TRBV12-4, the J gene TRBJ1-1; D ambiguous. The germline V and J ends were trimmed by 6 bases and 1 base, with 9 bases remaining between them. The CDR3 is 13 amino acids. CDR3 sequence (DNA): TGTGCCAGCAGGGGCGGGGAGAACACTGAAGCTTTCTTT. Residues: CASRGGENTEAFF.

This clone is a singleton in its sample. The V and J genes are TRBV19 and TRBJ2-6; TRBD1 might be the D (5 bases). CDR3 length: 17 amino acids. The V gene's germline CDR1 is LNHDA and CDR2 SQIVND (reference sequence). V gave up 2 bases and J gave up 0 bases, with 11 bases separating them. CDR3 DNA: TGTGCCAGTAGTATAAGGGGCACAAGCTCTGGGGCCAACGTCCTGACTTTC. This codes for CASSIRGTSSGANVLTF.

The chain joins TRBV18 to TRBJ1-2, with unresolved D. The ends were cut back, 0 bases at V and 3 bases at J, with 5 bases in the middle. The V gene's germline CDR1 is KGHSH and CDR2 LQKENI. The CDR3 runs 13 residues. The CDR3 sequence is CASSPPEYYGYTF. CDR3 bases: TGTGCCAGCTCACCACCGGAGTACTATGGCTACACCTTC. The whole variable domain, remainder taken from reference TRBV18 and TRBJ1-2, is NAGVMQNPRHLVRRRGQEARLRCSPMKGHSHVYWYRQLPEEGLKFMVYLQKENIIDESGMPKERFSAEFPKEGPSILRIQQVVRGDSAAYFCASSPPEYYGYTFGSGTRLTVV.

The rearrangement uses TRBV29-1 and TRBJ1-1; D might be TRBD1 (6 bases). This CDR3 comprises 11 residues. CDR1 and CDR2 (germline): SQVTM, ANQGSEA. V lost 3 bases and J lost 8, with 10 bases in between. CDR3 amino acids: CSVDTRGEAFF. DNA of the CDR3: TGCAGCGTTGATACTAGGGGGGAAGCTTTCTTT. The whole variable domain, filled in from reference TRBV29-1 and TRBJ1-1, reads SAVISQKPSRDICQRGTSLTIQCQVDSQVTMMFWYRQQPGQSLTLIATANQGSEATYESGFVIDKFPISRPNLTFSTLTVSNMSPEDSSIYLCSVDTRGEAFFGQGTRLTVV.

This clone was seen a few times. This sequence joins TRBV19 and TRBJ2-3; TRBD2 aligns across 8 bases. CDR1 and CDR2 (germline): LNHDA, SQIVND (reference sequence). After removal of 7 bases from V and 2 bases from J, the junction contained 11 bases not matched to a gene. The CDR3 consists of 16 residues. The CDR3 nucleotides read TGTGCCAGTACCGACGGGGGGGCCCTCGACACAGATACGCAGTATTTT. Encoded protein: CASTDGGALDTDTQYF.

The chain carries TRBV9 and TRBJ2-5, with 7 bases identical to TRBD2. Germline CDR1 is SGDLS and CDR2 is YYNGEE. V trimming: 0 bases; J trimming: 3 bases; junction bases outside the gene matches: 5. This CDR3 comprises 15 residues. The CDR3 DNA reads TGTGCCAGCAGCGTAGGAAAGGGGAGGGAAGAGACCCAGTACTTC. As protein: CASSVGKGREETQYF.

The V and J genes are TRBV3-1 (or the pseudogene TRBV3-2) and TRBJ2-7; 10 bases agree with TRBD2. J gave up 6 bases and V 3 bases, and 5 bases lay outside the gene matches. The germline CDR1 and CDR2 sequences are LGHDT and YNNKEL (reference sequence). The CDR3 is made up of 14 amino acids. The DNA of the CDR3 is TGTGCCAGCAGCCAGGCACTAGCGGGAATCGAGCAGTACTTC. It translates to CASSQALAGIEQYF.

The V call is TRBV7-6, the J call TRBJ2-1; 12 bases are shared with TRBD2. With V trimmed by 5 bases and J by 1 base, 9 bases remained unmatched. The CDR3 has 18 residues. The germline gives CDR1 SGHVS, CDR2 FNYEAQ. CDR3 region: CASSRGTSGSFSYNEQFF. The CDR3 coding sequence is TGTGCCAGCAGCCGCGGGACTAGCGGGTCTTTTTCCTACAATGAGCAGTTCTTC. The full variable domain, completed using reference TRBV7-6 and TRBJ2-1, is GAGVSQSPRYKVTKRGQDVALRCDPISGHVSLYWYRQALGQGPEFLTYFNYEAQQDKSGLPNDRFSAERPEGSISTLTIQRTEQRDSAMYRCASSRGTSGSFSYNEQFFGPGTRLTVL.

J is TRBJ1-2 and V is TRBV6-5, with 9 bases fitting TRBD1. The junction had 11 bases not matched to a gene; V was cut back by 11 bases and J by 7 bases. This CDR3 is 13 amino acids long. CDR1 and CDR2 (germline): MNHEY, SVGAGI. CDR3 DNA sequence: TGTGCCGGAGCTCTAGGGACAGGGTTTGGCTACACCTTC. Translated: CAGALGTGFGYTF.